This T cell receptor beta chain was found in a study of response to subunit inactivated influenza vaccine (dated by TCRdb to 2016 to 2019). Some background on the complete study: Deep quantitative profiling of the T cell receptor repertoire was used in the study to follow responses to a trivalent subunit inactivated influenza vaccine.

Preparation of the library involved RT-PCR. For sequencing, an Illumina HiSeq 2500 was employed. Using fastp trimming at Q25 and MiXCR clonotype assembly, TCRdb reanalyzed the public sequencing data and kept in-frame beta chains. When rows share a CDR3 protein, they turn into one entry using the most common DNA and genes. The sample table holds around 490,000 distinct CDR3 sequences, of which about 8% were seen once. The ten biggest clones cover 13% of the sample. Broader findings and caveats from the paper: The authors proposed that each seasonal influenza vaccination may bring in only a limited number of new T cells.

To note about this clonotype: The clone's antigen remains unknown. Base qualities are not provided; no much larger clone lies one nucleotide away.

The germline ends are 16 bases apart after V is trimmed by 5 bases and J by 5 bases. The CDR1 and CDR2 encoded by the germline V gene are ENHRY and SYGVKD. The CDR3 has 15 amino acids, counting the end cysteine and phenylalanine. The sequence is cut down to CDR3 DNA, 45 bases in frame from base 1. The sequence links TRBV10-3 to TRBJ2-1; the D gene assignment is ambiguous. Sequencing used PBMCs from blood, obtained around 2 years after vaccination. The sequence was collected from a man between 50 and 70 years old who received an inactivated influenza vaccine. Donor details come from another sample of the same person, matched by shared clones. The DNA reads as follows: TGTGCCATCAGTTACAGAGCAACCACAAACAATGAGCAGTTCTTC. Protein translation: CAISYRATTNNEQFF.